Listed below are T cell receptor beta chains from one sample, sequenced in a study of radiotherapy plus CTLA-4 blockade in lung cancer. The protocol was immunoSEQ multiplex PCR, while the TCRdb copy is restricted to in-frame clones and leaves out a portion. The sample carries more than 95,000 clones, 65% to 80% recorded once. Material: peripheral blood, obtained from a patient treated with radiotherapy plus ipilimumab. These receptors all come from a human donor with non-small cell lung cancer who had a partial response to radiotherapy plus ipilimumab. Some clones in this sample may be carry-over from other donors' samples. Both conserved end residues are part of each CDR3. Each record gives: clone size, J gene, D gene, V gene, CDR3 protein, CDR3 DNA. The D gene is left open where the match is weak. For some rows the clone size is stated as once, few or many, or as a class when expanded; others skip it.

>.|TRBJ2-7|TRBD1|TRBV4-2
CASSQERQGYEQYF
TGTGCCAGCAGCCAGGAAAGACAGGGCTACGAGCAGTACTTC
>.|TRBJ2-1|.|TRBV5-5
CASSRRVEVLYNEQFF
TGTGCCAGCAGCCGCAGGGTCGAGGTTCTCTACAATGAGCAGTTCTTC
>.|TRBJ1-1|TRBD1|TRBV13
CASSRTGGLMNTEAFF
TGTGCCAGCAGCAGAACAGGGGGACTCATGAACACTGAAGCTTTCTTT
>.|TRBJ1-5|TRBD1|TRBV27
CASSSPRDREGNQPQHF
TGTGCCAGCAGTTCCCCCCGGGACAGGGAGGGCAATCAGCCCCAGCATTTT
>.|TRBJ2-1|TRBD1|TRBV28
CASTVGTGELDEQFF
TGTGCCAGCACTGTAGGGACAGGGGAGCTCGATGAGCAGTTCTTC
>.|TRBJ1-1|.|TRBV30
CAWSERSEAFF
TGTGCCTGGAGTGAGCGCAGTGAAGCTTTCTTT
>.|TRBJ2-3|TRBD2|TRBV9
CASRASGRATDTQYF
TGTGCCAGCAGGGCCTCGGGGAGGGCTACCGATACGCAGTATTTT
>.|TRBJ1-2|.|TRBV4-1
CASSHTGSPLNYGYTF
TGCGCCAGCAGCCATACAGGGTCCCCTTTAAACTATGGCTACACCTTC
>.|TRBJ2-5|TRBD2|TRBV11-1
CASSGLATETQYF
TGTGCCAGCAGCGGACTAGCGACCGAGACCCAGTACTTC
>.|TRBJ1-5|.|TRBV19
CASSKQGPYSNQPQHF
TGTGCCAGTAGTAAACAGGGCCCGTATAGCAATCAGCCCCAGCATTTT
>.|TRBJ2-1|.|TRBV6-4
CASSVSRETSANEQFF
TGTGCCAGCAGTGTCTCTCGGGAAACCTCTGCCAATGAGCAGTTCTTC
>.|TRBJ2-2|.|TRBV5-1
CASRASISNTGELFF
TGCGCCAGCAGGGCTAGTATCTCGAACACCGGGGAGCTGTTTTTT
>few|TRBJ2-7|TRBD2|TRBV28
CASSLTSGRTYEQYF
TGTGCCAGCAGTCTGACTAGCGGGAGAACCTACGAGCAGTACTTC
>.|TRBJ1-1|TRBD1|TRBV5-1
CASSTRTGRDTEAFF
TGCGCCAGCAGCACTCGGACAGGGAGGGACACTGAAGCTTTCTTT
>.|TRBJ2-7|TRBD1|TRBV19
CASSRDRGSEQYF
TGTGCCAGTAGTAGGGACAGGGGTTCCGAGCAGTACTTC
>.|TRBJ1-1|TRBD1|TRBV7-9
CASSLRGGQGNTEAFF
TGTGCCAGCAGCCTTAGAGGAGGACAGGGTAATACTGAAGCTTTCTTT
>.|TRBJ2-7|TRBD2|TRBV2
CASSERREGIYEQYF
TGTGCCAGCAGTGAACGACGGGAGGGCATCTACGAGCAGTACTTC
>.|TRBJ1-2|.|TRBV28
CASSRAFGSYTF
TGTGCCAGCAGTCGAGCGTTCGGTAGCTACACCTTC
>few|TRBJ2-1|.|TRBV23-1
CASRRPGPIGDEQFF
TGCGCCAGCAGACGACCCGGGCCAATAGGGGATGAGCAGTTCTTC
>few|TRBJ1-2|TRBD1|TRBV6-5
CASTRRDREFYGYTF
TGTGCCAGCACCAGGCGGGACAGGGAATTCTATGGCTACACCTTC
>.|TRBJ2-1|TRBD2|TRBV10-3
CAIRAGDYNEQFF
TGTGCCATCCGAGCGGGAGACTACAATGAGCAGTTCTTC
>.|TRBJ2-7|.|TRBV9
CASSPVAAALYEQYF
TGTGCCAGCAGCCCCGTAGCGGCAGCACTCTACGAGCAGTACTTC
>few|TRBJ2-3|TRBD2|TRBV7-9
CASSPPPGRGRDTQYF
TGTGCCAGCAGCCCCCCGCCCGGGAGGGGAAGAGATACGCAGTATTTT
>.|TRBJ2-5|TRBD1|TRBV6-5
CASRQTGNQETQYF
TGTGCCAGCAGACAGACAGGGAACCAAGAGACCCAGTACTTC
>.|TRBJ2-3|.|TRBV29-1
CSVAGADTQYF
TGCAGCGTTGCGGGTGCAGATACGCAGTATTTT
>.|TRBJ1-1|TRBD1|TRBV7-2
CASSLRQGNTEAFF
TGTGCCAGCAGCTTGCGACAGGGGAACACTGAAGCTTTCTTT
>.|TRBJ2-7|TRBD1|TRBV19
CASSRDRDGSYEQYF
TGTGCCAGTAGTAGGGACAGGGACGGGTCCTACGAGCAGTACTTC
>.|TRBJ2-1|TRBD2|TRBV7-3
CASSFNSGSLRGNEQFF
TGTGCCAGCAGCTTCAATAGCGGGAGCCTGAGGGGCAATGAGCAGTTCTTC
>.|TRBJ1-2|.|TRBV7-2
CASSLVGRGVYGYTF
TGTGCCAGCAGCTTAGTTGGCAGGGGAGTCTATGGCTACACCTTC